A single sample is the source of the 27 T cell receptor beta chains below, sequenced in a study of T cells after posttransplantation cyclophosphamide. Clones were sequenced by immunoSEQ multiplex PCR, and TCRdb holds only the in-frame ones, with some missing. Listed for the sample are 38,000 or so clones, none seen a single time. The sequencing input was PBMCs. These receptor sequences come from a man aged 50-60 years in good health, CMV-negative, and a related stem cell transplant donor.

This clone was counted at least ten times. The chain uses TRBV18 and TRBJ2-5; D unresolved. V lost 0 bases and J lost 4, with 12 bases in between. There are 15 residues in the CDR3. Germline loops: CDR1 KGHSH, CDR2 LQKENI. The CDR3 DNA is TGTGCCAGCTCACCACCGTCACTGTGTCGAGAGACCCAGTACTTC. Translated, it gives CASSPPSLCRETQYF.

This clone occurred many times. Compared with germline, one end of the junction differs, possibly owing to a read error. This sequence joins TRBV6-1 and TRBJ1-1; 7 bases map to TRBD1. Germline V gives CDR1 MNHNS, CDR2 SASEGT. The CDR3 is made up of 15 amino acids. The CDR3 sequence is CASRDRLDRNPEAFF. CDR3 nucleotides: TGTGCCAGCAGGGATAGATTGGACAGGAACCCTGAAGCTTTCTTT.

The chain recombines TRBV25-1 with TRBJ2-5; 9 nucleotides align to TRBD2. CDR1 MGHDK and CDR2 SYGVNS come from the germline V gene. The CDR3 length is 17 residues. J gave up 3 bases and V 0 bases, and 8 bases lay outside the gene matches. As DNA, the CDR3 is TGTGCCAGCAGTGAATACGGATTAGCGGGAGAAGAAGAGACCCAGTACTTC. It encodes CASSEYGLAGEEETQYF.

This clone was detected ten times or more. The chain uses TRBV10-3 and TRBJ1-5, with TRBD1 identical over 9 bases. V lost 8 bases and J lost 1; bases outside the gene matches: 6. There are 15 residues in the CDR3. From germline, CDR1 is ENHRY and CDR2 SYGVKD. For the CDR3, the DNA is TGTGCCATCTCGGACAGGGGATTGAGCAATCAGCCCCAGCATTTT. Its translation is CAISDRGLSNQPQHF.

The sample holds many counts of this clone. This chain uses TRBV7-2 with TRBJ1-1; D not certain. Germline V gene sequence: CDR1 SGHTA, CDR2 FQGNSA. V lost 0 bases and J lost 1, with 3 bases in between. CDR3 length: 13 amino acids. DNA of the CDR3: TGTGCCAGCAGCTTAGCCGGGAACACTGAAGCTTTCTTT. It yields the protein CASSLAGNTEAFF.

This clone was recorded many times. The chain links TRBV5-4 to TRBJ2-5, with D possibly matching TRBD2 (5 bases). In germline, CDR1 is SGHNT, CDR2 YYREEE (reference sequence). With 4 bases removed from V and 2 bases from J, the gap between germline ends came to 12 bases. This CDR3 has 14 amino acids. Written as DNA, the CDR3 is TGTGCCAGCAGCCAAAGGACGGGACAAGAGACCCAGTACTTC. It translates to CASSQRTGQETQYF.

This clone was seen at least ten times. This sequence joins TRBV19 and TRBJ2-6, with TRBD1 matching over 9 bases. The V gene's germline CDR1 is LNHDA and CDR2 SQIVND (reference sequence). This CDR3 region has 17 residues. Trimming at V came to 4 bases and at J to 2 bases, leaving 6 bases not matched to a gene. CDR3 nucleotides: TGTGCCAGTAGTAGGGGACAGGGAACAACTGGGGCCAACGTCCTGACTTTC. As protein: CASSRGQGTTGANVLTF.

This clone was detected ten times or more. The chain combines TRBV4-3 with TRBJ1-1; D might be TRBD1 (5 bases). The CDR3 sequence is 16 residues long. V shed 1 base and J shed 10 bases, with 22 bases lying between them. The V gene's germline CDR1 is LGHNA and CDR2 YSLEER. CDR3 DNA sequence: TGCGCCAGCAGCCAAGTCGGGGGTGTCCCACAGATAGGAGCTTTCTTT. It is translated as CASSQVGGVPQIGAFF.

This clone has at least ten counts. The chain combines TRBV7-9 with TRBJ2-7; possibly TRBD1 for D (6 bases). The V end lost 1 base, the J end lost 2 bases, and 24 bases lay between the germline ends. Germline-derived CDR1 and CDR2 are SEHNR and FQNEAQ (reference sequence). This CDR3 has 19 residues. CDR3 amino acids: CASSLGGRRGLIRPYEQYF. The CDR3 DNA is TGTGCCAGCAGCTTAGGTGGTCGCAGGGGCCTTATCAGGCCCTACGAGCAGTACTTC.

This clone was detected many times. The chain is built from TRBV6-5 and TRBJ2-5; 9 bases fit TRBD1. V shed 7 bases and J 4 bases; nucleotides not matched to a gene: 4. Germline lookup yields CDR1 MNHEY and CDR2 SVGAGI. The CDR3 extends over 13 amino acids. Written as DNA, the CDR3 is TGTGCCAGCAAAGGACAGGGGAGAGAGACCCAGTACTTC. This translates into CASKGQGRETQYF.

This clone was detected many times. The chain's CDR3 is CASSQVGEGDETEAFF. CDR3 coding DNA: TGCGCCAGCAGCCAAGTCGGAGAGGGCGATGAAACTGAAGCTTTCTTT. The V call is TRBV4-3, the J call TRBJ1-1; the D is unclear. Germline values: CDR1 LGHNA, CDR2 YSLEER. The V and J ends lost 1 base and 5 bases respectively, with 17 bases between them. The CDR3 loop spans 16 amino acids.

In its sample, this clone was seen many times. The V and J genes are TRBV9 and TRBJ1-2, with 8 positions matching TRBD1. J was trimmed by 6 bases and V by 1 base; bases with no gene match: 8. CDR3 size: 15 residues. The germline V gene encodes CDR1 SGDLS and CDR2 YYNGEE. CDR3 sequence (DNA): TGTGCCAGCAGCGTAAGGACAGGGAGCATAGATGGCTACACCTTC. As protein: CASSVRTGSIDGYTF.

This clone was observed many times. The V call is TRBV5-1, the J call TRBJ2-3; D remains ambiguous. V was trimmed by 4 bases and J by 0 bases, leaving 6 bases between them. Germline CDR1 SGHRS, CDR2 YFSETQ. The CDR3 has 13 amino acids. DNA for the CDR3: TGCGCCAGCAGCGAGGTTAGCACAGATACGCAGTATTTT. Protein sequence: CASSEVSTDTQYF.

This clone was seen repeatedly, ten times or more. The V gene is TRBV27, the J gene TRBJ1-1, with a weak D call TRBD1 (5 bases). The germline V and J ends were trimmed by 3 bases and 0 bases, with 11 bases remaining between them. CDR3 length: 15 residues. The germline CDR1 and CDR2 sequences are MNHEY and SMNVEV (reference sequence). The CDR3 protein is CASSFSGFMNTEAFF. In nucleotides, the CDR3 is TGTGCCAGCAGTTTTTCAGGGTTCATGAACACTGAAGCTTTCTTT.

This clone was observed at least ten times. The chain uses TRBV4-1 and TRBJ1-3; D may be TRBD1 (6 bases). Germline CDR1 MGHRA, CDR2 YSYEKL. V gave up 3 bases and J gave up 2 bases, with 29 bases separating them. The CDR3 extends over 21 amino acids. CDR3 region: CASSHTRAPLQGPYPGNTIYF. CDR3 coding DNA: TGCGCCAGCAGCCATACTAGGGCCCCACTCCAGGGGCCCTATCCTGGAAACACCATATATTTT.

There are many counts of this clone. This chain connects TRBV5-6 to TRBJ2-5, with TRBD1 as a possible D gene (6 bases). V lost 4 bases, J lost 4 bases, and 20 bases lay in between. CDR3 length: 16 amino acids. Germline values: CDR1 SGHDT, CDR2 YYEEEE. The CDR3: CASSLYDRTVGETQYF. The CDR3 nucleotides are TGTGCCAGCAGCCTATACGACAGGACGGTTGGAGAGACCCAGTACTTC.

This clone was recorded many times. The CDR3 DNA is TGTGCCAGCAGTGAATCAGCAGGGGGGTACGAGCAGTACTTC. The encoded protein is CASSESAGGYEQYF. The chain employs TRBV2 and TRBJ2-7, with a tentative D call TRBD1 (7 bases). Trimming shortened V by 2 bases and J by 4 bases, and 12 bases separated the two germline ends. This CDR3 spans 14 amino acids. The germline CDR1 and CDR2 sequences are SNHLY and FYNNEI.

This clone showed up many times. The chain employs TRBV29-1 and TRBJ2-7; 10 nucleotides match TRBD1. Germline V CDR1 and CDR2: SQVTM, ANQGSEA. This CDR3 spans 17 amino acids. J lost 2 bases, V lost 2 bases, and 12 bases had no gene match. The CDR3 nucleotides are TGCAGCGTTGAAAACAAGTATAGCGGACAGGGGGCCTACGAGCAGTACTTC. This encodes CSVENKYSGQGAYEQYF.

This clone occurred a few times. The chain couples TRBV11-3 to TRBJ2-1, with 8 bases matching TRBD2. The CDR3 is 16 amino acids. The junction had 9 bases not matched to a gene; V was cut back by 5 bases and J by 3 bases. The germline V gene has CDR1 SGHNT and CDR2 YENEEA. CDR3 region: CASSLAGGGSYNEQFF. The DNA of the CDR3 is TGTGCCAGCAGCCTAGCGGGCGGGGGAAGCTACAATGAGCAGTTCTTC.

Ten or more counts support this clone. The chain uses TRBV6-5 and TRBJ2-1, with TRBD2 identical over 7 bases. V dropped 6 bases and J dropped 12; count of bases not matched to a gene: 14. Germline CDR1 MNHEY, CDR2 SVGAGI. The CDR3 contains 14 residues. The CDR3 DNA follows: TGTGCCAGCAGGCCCATAACTTCCGGGGGGAGGCAGTTCTTC. This encodes CASRPITSGGRQFF.

In this sample, this clone turned up many times. The rearrangement uses TRBV18 and TRBJ1-4; possibly TRBD1 for D (6 bases). Germline-derived CDR1 and CDR2 are KGHSH and LQKENI. There are 17 residues in the CDR3. V gave up 4 bases and J gave up 0 bases, with 15 bases separating them. CDR3 DNA sequence: TGTGCCAGCTCACGCCAACAGGGAACCGCAACTAATGAAAAACTGTTTTTT. Translating it yields CASSRQQGTATNEKLFF.

Ten or more counts support this clone. This rearrangement joins TRBV27 to TRBJ1-1, with a possible D match to TRBD1 (5 bases). This CDR3 is built from 14 residues. Germline-derived CDR1 and CDR2 are MNHEY and SMNVEV (reference sequence). V was pared by 10 bases and J by 0 bases, with 15 bases between. The CDR3 DNA reads as TGTGCCACCTCTCGGGGGGACCTGAACACTGAAGCTTTCTTT. Amino acid sequence: CATSRGDLNTEAFF.

In its sample, this clone was seen many times. The chain recombines TRBV15 with TRBJ2-2; 7 bases are a match to TRBD1. The CDR3 length is 15 residues. CDR1 and CDR2 from the germline V gene are LNHNV and YYDKDF (reference sequence). V shed 2 bases, J shed 3 bases, and the junction held 3 bases outside the gene matches. CDR3 bases: TGTGCCACCAGCAGACAGACAGGGTACACCGGGGAGCTGTTTTTT. This codes for CATSRQTGYTGELFF.

This clone was detected ten times or more. The chain couples TRBV19 to TRBJ1-1, with D perhaps TRBD1 (5 bases). Trimming took 3 bases from V and 8 from J, leaving 13 bases between them. CDR3 length equals 13 residues. From germline, CDR1 is LNHDA and CDR2 SQIVND (reference sequence). Written as DNA, the CDR3 is TGTGCCAGTAGTATCAGCTGGGCAGGGGAAGCTTTCTTT. Encoded protein: CASSISWAGEAFF.

This clone was observed at least ten times. CDR3 sequence (DNA): TGTGCCAGTAGTAGGGACAGCGTCCAAGAGACCCAGTACTTC. Its translation: CASSRDSVQETQYF. The chain carries TRBV19 and TRBJ2-5; 7 bases agree with TRBD1. V shed 4 bases, J shed 1 base, and the junction held 3 bases outside the gene matches. Germline V lookup: CDR1 LNHDA, CDR2 SQIVND (reference sequence). This CDR3 is 14 amino acids long. Together with reference TRBV19 and TRBJ2-5, the CDR3 gives the full variable domain: DGGITQSPKYLFRKEGQNVTLSCEQNLNHDAMYWYRQDPGQGLRLIYYSQIVNDFQKGDIAEGYSVSREKKESFPLTVTSAQKNPTAFYLCASSRDSVQETQYFGPGTRLLVL.

This clone was seen many times. The chain's CDR3 is CASSYQTGNSYNSPLHF. The DNA of the CDR3 is TGTGCCAGCAGCTACCAGACAGGGAACTCCTATAATTCACCCCTCCACTTT. This chain links TRBV7-3 with TRBJ1-6; TRBD1 agrees at 7 bases. The CDR3 has 17 residues. Trimming cost V 4 bases and J 0 bases; bases outside gene matches: 6. The germline V gene encodes CDR1 SGHTA and CDR2 FQGTGA.

The V call is TRBV9, the J call TRBJ2-5, with a tentative D call TRBD2 (6 bases). The CDR3 has 14 amino acids. With 3 bases removed from V and 2 bases from J, the gap between germline ends came to 11 bases. Germline V gene sequence: CDR1 SGDLS, CDR2 YYNGEE. CDR3 protein: CASSAGDLQETQYF. The CDR3 bases are TGTGCCAGCAGCGCTGGGGACTTACAAGAGACCCAGTACTTC.